Listed below are T cell receptor beta chains from one sample, sequenced in a study of cytomegalovirus exposure and HLA in healthy donors. The assay was immunoSEQ multiplex PCR, and TCRdb's table has in-frame clones only and misses some. The sample lists under 200,000 clones, around 80% occurring once. The specimen sequenced was PBMCs. The receptors were gathered from a male donor in good health and CMV-seronegative. Both conserved end residues are part of each CDR3. Fields, in order: J gene, clone size, V gene, D gene, CDR3 protein, CDR3 DNA. The D gene is left open where the match is weak. Not all rows give a size; the values are once, few, many and, for expanded clones, a class.

TRBJ2-1,NA,TRBV7-8,NA,CASSLEGSDTYNEQFF,TGTGCCAGCAGCTTAGAGGGGTCGGACACGTACAATGAGCAGTTCTTC
TRBJ2-5,NA,TRBV11-3,TRBD1,CASSNGQGMYQETQYF,TGTGCCAGCAGCAACGGACAGGGGATGTACCAAGAGACCCAGTACTTC
TRBJ2-7,few,TRBV6-5,NA,CASSYSLGGYEQYF,TGTGCCAGCAGTTACTCGTTAGGAGGCTACGAGCAGTACTTC
TRBJ1-6,once,TRBV7-2,TRBD1,CASSFAEGQYSPLHF,TGTGCCAGCAGCTTCGCTGAGGGACAGTACTCACCCCTCCACTTT
TRBJ1-1,NA,TRBV15,NA,CATSRDSRGGEAFF,TGTGCCACCAGCAGAGATTCACGAGGGGGTGAAGCTTTCTTT
TRBJ2-7,NA,TRBV9,NA,CASSPHGESSYEQYF,TGTGCCAGCAGCCCCCATGGGGAGAGCTCCTACGAGCAGTACTTC
TRBJ1-1,NA,TRBV30,NA,CAARGQMNTEAFF,TGTGCCGCGAGAGGACAAATGAACACTGAAGCTTTCTTT
TRBJ1-2,NA,TRBV4-3,NA,CASSQEGGTAYGYTF,TGCGCCAGCAGCCAAGAAGGAGGGACGGCGTATGGCTACACCTTC
TRBJ2-4,NA,TRBV5-4,NA,CASSQGSTKNIQYF,TGTGCCAGCTCACAGGGTTCGACCAAAAACATTCAGTACTTC
TRBJ1-1,few,TRBV11-2,NA,CASSLTGMNTEAFF,TGTGCCAGCAGCTTAACGGGTATGAACACTGAAGCTTTCTTT
TRBJ1-6,NA,TRBV19,NA,CASSIDRTWSHIDSPLHF,TGTGCCAGTAGTATTGACAGGACCTGGAGTCATATTGATTCACCCCTCCACTTT
TRBJ2-3,NA,TRBV7-2,NA,CASSSGQRTDTQYF,TGTGCCAGCAGCTCAGGACAGCGCACAGATACGCAGTATTTT
TRBJ2-3,NA,TRBV5-1,NA,CASSLVLDTQYF,TGCGCCAGCAGCTTGGTATTAGATACGCAGTATTTT
TRBJ2-5,NA,TRBV5-1,NA,CASSLDWGRETQYF,TGCGCCAGCAGCTTGGACTGGGGGCGGGAGACCCAGTACTTC
TRBJ2-1,NA,TRBV27,TRBD2,CASSFLRVGLAGINEQFF,TGTGCCAGCAGTTTCCTCAGAGTCGGACTAGCGGGGATAAATGAGCAGTTCTTC
TRBJ2-7,NA,TRBV5-5,NA,CASSLVGHSTSYEQYF,TGTGCCAGCAGCTTGGTTGGACACTCAACCTCCTACGAGCAGTACTTC
TRBJ2-7,NA,TRBV6-5,TRBD1,CASSYGTGDEQYF,TGTGCCAGCAGTTATGGGACAGGGGACGAGCAGTACTTC
TRBJ1-2,NA,TRBV27,NA,CASSLSGLYGYTF,TGTGCCAGCAGTTTATCGGGACTCTATGGCTACACCTTC
TRBJ1-2,NA,TRBV5-1,NA,CASSLAFPNAGYTF,TGCGCCAGCAGCTTGGCCTTCCCTAACGCGGGCTACACCTTC
TRBJ2-2,NA,TRBV10-3,NA,CAINAVHTGELFF,TGTGCCATCAATGCAGTACACACCGGGGAGCTGTTTTTT
TRBJ1-5,NA,TRBV6-6,TRBD1,CASSYPGQAQPQHF,TGTGCCAGCAGTTACCCGGGACAGGCTCAGCCCCAGCATTTT
TRBJ1-2,few,TRBV6-1,TRBD1,CASSIGQGPDYTF,TGTGCCAGCAGTATTGGACAGGGGCCGGACTACACCTTC
TRBJ1-3,NA,TRBV10-3,NA,CAISARALNSGNTIYF,TGTGCCATCAGTGCGAGGGCGCTAAACTCTGGAAACACCATATATTTT
TRBJ1-1,NA,TRBV5-1,NA,CASSVRGMNTEAFF,TGCGCCAGCAGCGTTAGGGGAATGAACACTGAAGCTTTCTTT
TRBJ2-1,NA,TRBV6-1,TRBD2,CASSELSGGNYNEQFF,TGTGCCAGCAGTGAACTTAGCGGGGGAAACTACAATGAGCAGTTCTTC
TRBJ1-6,NA,TRBV7-9,TRBD1,CASSQRQGMSSPLHF,TGTGCCAGCAGCCAGAGACAGGGCATGAGTTCACCCCTCCACTTT
TRBJ1-4,NA,TRBV4-1,TRBD1,CASSHPTGDATNEKLFF,TGCGCCAGCAGCCATCCGACAGGGGATGCAACTAATGAAAAACTGTTTTTT
TRBJ2-1,NA,TRBV18,NA,CASSRVSQGTYNEQFF,TGTGCCAGCTCCCGTGTTTCTCAGGGGACCTACAATGAGCAGTTCTTC
TRBJ1-1,NA,TRBV29-1,NA,CSVEVVGGTEAFF,TGCAGCGTTGAAGTGGTGGGGGGCACTGAAGCTTTCTTT
TRBJ1-5,once,TRBV10-2,NA,CASSDRVIQPQHF,TGCGCCAGCAGTGACAGGGTAATCCAGCCCCAGCATTTT
TRBJ1-3,NA,TRBV6-6,NA,CASKGNDGELRTTIYF,TGTGCCAGCAAAGGAAACGACGGGGAGTTGCGAACCACCATATATTTT
TRBJ2-3,NA,TRBV19,NA,CASSINQGPTDTQYF,TGTGCCAGTAGTATTAACCAGGGGCCGACAGATACGCAGTATTTT
TRBJ2-1,NA,TRBV4-3,TRBD2,CASSQELAGAWGEQFF,TGCGCCAGCAGCCAAGAACTAGCGGGGGCGTGGGGTGAGCAGTTCTTC
TRBJ2-7,once,TRBV6-5,TRBD1,CASSYLGTGSSYEQYF,TGTGCCAGCAGTTACCTTGGGACAGGGAGCTCCTACGAGCAGTACTTC
TRBJ1-2,NA,TRBV6-1,NA,CASSTQSGVGYGYTF,TGTGCCAGCAGCACACAGTCGGGAGTTGGGTATGGCTACACCTTC
TRBJ1-2,NA,TRBV7-2,TRBD1,CASSLQQGVRKDGYTF,TGTGCCAGCAGCTTACAACAGGGGGTCCGGAAAGATGGCTACACCTTC
TRBJ2-3,NA,TRBV6-5,NA,CASSATGTDTQYF,TGTGCCAGCAGTGCAACAGGAACAGATACGCAGTATTTT
TRBJ2-5,NA,TRBV5-1,NA,CASSPTGWGETQYF,TGCGCCAGCAGCCCGACCGGATGGGGCGAGACCCAGTACTTC
TRBJ1-2,NA,TRBV7-8,NA,CASSREPTIYGYTF,TGTGCCAGCAGCAGAGAACCTACTATCTATGGCTACACCTTC
TRBJ2-3,once,TRBV4-2,NA,CASSQDRPSGTDTQYF,TGTGCCAGCAGCCAAGATCGGCCTAGCGGCACAGATACGCAGTATTTT
TRBJ1-2,NA,TRBV9,NA,CASSVGAGANYGYTF,TGTGCCAGCAGCGTCGGGGCAGGGGCTAACTATGGCTACACCTTC
TRBJ2-5,NA,TRBV6-1,TRBD2,CASSGSGETQYF,TGTGCCAGCAGTGGTAGCGGGGAGACCCAGTACTTC
TRBJ1-1,NA,TRBV15,NA,CATSRGGASNTEAFF,TGTGCCACCAGCAGAGGCGGCGCGAGTAACACTGAAGCTTTCTTT
TRBJ1-5,NA,TRBV4-1,NA,CASSQEGRPIQPQHF,TGCGCCAGCAGCCAAGAGGGCAGGCCGATTCAGCCCCAGCATTTT
TRBJ2-1,NA,TRBV4-2,NA,CASSQTNLGGNEQFF,TGTGCCAGCAGCCAAACTAATTTGGGGGGAAATGAGCAGTTCTTC
TRBJ1-3,NA,TRBV7-9,NA,CASSDGLSAGNTIYF,TGTGCCAGCAGCGATGGACTTTCGGCTGGAAACACCATATATTTT
TRBJ1-5,NA,TRBV30,TRBD1,CAWSGGTGVNQPQHF,TGTGCCTGGAGTGGGGGGACAGGGGTTAATCAGCCCCAGCATTTT
TRBJ2-1,few,TRBV2,TRBD2,CASRAGLAGFVEQFF,TGTGCCAGCAGGGCGGGACTAGCGGGGTTTGTTGAGCAGTTCTTC
TRBJ2-5,NA,TRBV9,TRBD1,CASSARDRQETQYF,TGTGCCAGCAGCGCCCGGGACAGACAAGAGACCCAGTACTTC
TRBJ1-1,NA,TRBV6-1,NA,CASSPSGNTEAFF,TGTGCCAGCAGTCCTTCGGGGAACACTGAAGCTTTCTTT
TRBJ1-5,NA,TRBV15,NA,CATSRDWGGRQPQHF,TGTGCCACCAGCAGAGATTGGGGGGGCCGGCAGCCCCAGCATTTT
TRBJ1-1,NA,TRBV5-6,NA,CASSLGGARGTEAFF,TGTGCCAGCAGCTTGGGCGGGGCGCGGGGCACTGAAGCTTTCTTT
TRBJ1-5,NA,TRBV15,NA,CATSRDPRARNQPQHF,TGTGCCACCAGCAGAGATCCGAGAGCGCGCAATCAGCCCCAGCATTTT